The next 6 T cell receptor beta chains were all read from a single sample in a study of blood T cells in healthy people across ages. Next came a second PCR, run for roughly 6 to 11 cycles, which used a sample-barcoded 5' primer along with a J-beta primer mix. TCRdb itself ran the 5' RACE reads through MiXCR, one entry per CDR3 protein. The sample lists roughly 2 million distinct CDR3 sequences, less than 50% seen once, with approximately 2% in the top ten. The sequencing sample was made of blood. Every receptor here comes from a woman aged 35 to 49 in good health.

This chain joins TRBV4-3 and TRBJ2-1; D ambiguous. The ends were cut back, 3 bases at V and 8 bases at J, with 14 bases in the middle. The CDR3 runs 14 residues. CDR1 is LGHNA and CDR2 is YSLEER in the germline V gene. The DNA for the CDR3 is TGCGCCAGCAGCCACAGTACGGGTTTGCATGAGCAGTTCTTC. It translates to CASSHSTGLHEQFF.

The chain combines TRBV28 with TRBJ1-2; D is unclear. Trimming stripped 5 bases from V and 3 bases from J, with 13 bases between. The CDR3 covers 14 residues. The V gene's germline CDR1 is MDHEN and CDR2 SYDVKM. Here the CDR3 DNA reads TGTGCCAGCAGTAACCGACCGCCCTACTATGGCTACACCTTC. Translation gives CASSNRPPYYGYTF.

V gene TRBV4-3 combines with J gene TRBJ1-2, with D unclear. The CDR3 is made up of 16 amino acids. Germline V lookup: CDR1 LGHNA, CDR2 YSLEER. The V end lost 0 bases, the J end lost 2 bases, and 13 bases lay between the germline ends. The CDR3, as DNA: TGCGCCAGCAGCCAAGAAGCACAGACAAAGAACTATGGCTACACCTTC. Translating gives CASSQEAQTKNYGYTF.

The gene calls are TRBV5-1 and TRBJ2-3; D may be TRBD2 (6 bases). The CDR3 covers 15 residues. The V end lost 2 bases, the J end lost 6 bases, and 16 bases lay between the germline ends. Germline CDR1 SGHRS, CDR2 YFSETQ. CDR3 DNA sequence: TGCGCCAGCAGCTTCTTGGCGGGGTGGTCGGATACGCAGTATTTT. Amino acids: CASSFLAGWSDTQYF.

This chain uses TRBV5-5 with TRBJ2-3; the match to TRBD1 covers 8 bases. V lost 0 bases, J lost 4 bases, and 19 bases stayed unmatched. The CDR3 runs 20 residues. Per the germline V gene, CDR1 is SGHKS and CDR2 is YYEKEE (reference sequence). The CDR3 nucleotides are TGTGCCAGCAGCTTGGCTGGCAGGGGGCTCAGAATATGGCAGTCAGATACGCAGTATTTT. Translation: CASSLAGRGLRIWQSDTQYF.

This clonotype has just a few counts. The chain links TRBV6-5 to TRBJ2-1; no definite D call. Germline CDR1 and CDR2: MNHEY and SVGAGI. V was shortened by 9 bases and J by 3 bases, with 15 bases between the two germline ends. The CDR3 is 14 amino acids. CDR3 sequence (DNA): TGTGCCAGTCACCATTATGGGGACTACAATGAGCAGTTCTTC. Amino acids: CASHHYGDYNEQFF.